Here is one T cell receptor (beta chain) with its context. Its antigen remains unidentified. These data are taken from a study of cytomegalovirus exposure and HLA in healthy donors. Across the whole study: Samples from HLA-typed donors yielded some 85 million unique TCRs in an early data release.

Findings and limits, study-wide: Confirmation was obtained in vitro that a few CMV-associated chains are specific for CMV antigens.

V was shortened by 4 bases and J by 1 base, with 14 bases between the two germline ends. The CDR3 consists of 15 residues. CDR1 is SGHRS and CDR2 is YFSETQ in the germline V gene. Primers included in the PCR were 60 Vbeta and 13 Jbeta primers. TCRdb's table, derived via immunoSEQ multiplex PCR, lists solely in-frame clones and lacks some. The sample contains about 160,000 clones, about 75% of which appear only once. The sequenced sample consisted of PBMCs. The J gene is TRBJ1-1, the V gene TRBV5-1, with D maybe TRBD1 (5 bases). The sequence derives from a female donor in good health and CMV-seronegative. The CDR3 DNA is TGCGCCAGCAGCCCCCCCGCCAGGGAGAACACTGAAGCTTTCTTT. Encoded protein: CASSPPARENTEAFF.